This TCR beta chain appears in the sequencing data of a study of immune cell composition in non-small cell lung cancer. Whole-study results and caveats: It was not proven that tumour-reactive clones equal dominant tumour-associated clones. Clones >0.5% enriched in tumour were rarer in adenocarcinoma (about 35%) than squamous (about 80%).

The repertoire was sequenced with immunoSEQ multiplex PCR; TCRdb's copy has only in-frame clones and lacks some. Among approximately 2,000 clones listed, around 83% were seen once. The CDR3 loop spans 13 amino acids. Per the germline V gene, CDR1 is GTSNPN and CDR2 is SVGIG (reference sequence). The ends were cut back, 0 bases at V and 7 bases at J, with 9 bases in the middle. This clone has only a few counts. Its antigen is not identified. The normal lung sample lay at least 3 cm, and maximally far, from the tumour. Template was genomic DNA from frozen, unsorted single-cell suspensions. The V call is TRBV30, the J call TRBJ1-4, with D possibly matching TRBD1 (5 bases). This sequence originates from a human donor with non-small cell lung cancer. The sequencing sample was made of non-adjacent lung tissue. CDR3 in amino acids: CAWSVPQGEKLFF. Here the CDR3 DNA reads TGTGCCTGGAGTGTACCCCAGGGTGAAAAACTGTTTTTT.